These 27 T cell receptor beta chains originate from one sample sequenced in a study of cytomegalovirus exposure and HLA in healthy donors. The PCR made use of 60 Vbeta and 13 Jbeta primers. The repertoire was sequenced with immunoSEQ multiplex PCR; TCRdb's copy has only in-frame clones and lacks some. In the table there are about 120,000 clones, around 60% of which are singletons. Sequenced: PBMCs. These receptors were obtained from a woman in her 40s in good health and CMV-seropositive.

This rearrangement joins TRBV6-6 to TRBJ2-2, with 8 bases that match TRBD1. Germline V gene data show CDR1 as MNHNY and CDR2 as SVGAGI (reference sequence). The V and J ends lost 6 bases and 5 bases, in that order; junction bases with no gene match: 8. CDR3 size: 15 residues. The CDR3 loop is CASRPQGAQTGELFF. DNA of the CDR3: TGTGCCAGCAGACCCCAGGGGGCCCAGACCGGGGAGCTGTTTTTT.

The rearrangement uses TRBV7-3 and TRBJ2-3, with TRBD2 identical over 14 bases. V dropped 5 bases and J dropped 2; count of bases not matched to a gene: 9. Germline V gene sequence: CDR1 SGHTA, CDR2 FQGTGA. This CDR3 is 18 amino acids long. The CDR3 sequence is CASSLHGTSGSPTDTQYF. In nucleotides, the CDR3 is TGTGCCAGCAGCCTACATGGGACTAGCGGGAGTCCCACAGATACGCAGTATTTT.

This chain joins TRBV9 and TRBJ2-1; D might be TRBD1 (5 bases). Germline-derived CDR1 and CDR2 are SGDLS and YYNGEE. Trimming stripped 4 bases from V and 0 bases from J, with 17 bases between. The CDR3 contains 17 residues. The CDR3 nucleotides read TGTGCCAGCAGCCCCCAAGGGGTTGTCAGCTCCTACAATGAGCAGTTCTTC. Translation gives CASSPQGVVSSYNEQFF.

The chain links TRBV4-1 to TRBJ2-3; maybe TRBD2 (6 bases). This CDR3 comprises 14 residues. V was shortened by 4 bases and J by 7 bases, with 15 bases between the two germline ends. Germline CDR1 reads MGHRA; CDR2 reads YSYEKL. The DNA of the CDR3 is TGCGCCAGCAGCCCTACTGGAGGGTCGAATACGCAGTATTTT. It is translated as CASSPTGGSNTQYF.

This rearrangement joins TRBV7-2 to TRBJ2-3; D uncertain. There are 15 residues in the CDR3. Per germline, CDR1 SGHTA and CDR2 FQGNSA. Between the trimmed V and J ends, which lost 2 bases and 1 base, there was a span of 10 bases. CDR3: CASSLNGGGTDTQYF. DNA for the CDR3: TGTGCCAGCAGCTTAAACGGCGGCGGCACAGATACGCAGTATTTT.

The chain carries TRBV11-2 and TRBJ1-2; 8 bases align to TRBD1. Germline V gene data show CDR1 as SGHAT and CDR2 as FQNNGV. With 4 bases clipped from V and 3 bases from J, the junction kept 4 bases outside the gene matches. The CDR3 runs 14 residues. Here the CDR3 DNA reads TGTGCCAGCAGCTACGACAGGGGTGACTATGGCTACACCTTC. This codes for CASSYDRGDYGYTF.

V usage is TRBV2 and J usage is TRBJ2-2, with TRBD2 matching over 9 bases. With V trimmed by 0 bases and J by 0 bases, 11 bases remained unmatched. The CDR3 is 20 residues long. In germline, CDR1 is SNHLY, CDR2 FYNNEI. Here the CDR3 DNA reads TGTGCCAGCAGTGAAGCGCTTCCACTAGCGGGTAACTCGAACACCGGGGAGCTGTTTTTT. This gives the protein CASSEALPLAGNSNTGELFF.

The DNA for the CDR3 is TGTGCCTGGATGCAGGGTGCTGAAGCTTTCTTT. Protein product: CAWMQGAEAFF. The chain uses TRBV30 and TRBJ1-1; D might be TRBD1 (5 bases). There are 11 residues in the CDR3. V was shortened by 4 bases and J by 6 bases, with 9 bases between the two germline ends. Looked up from germline, CDR1 is GTSNPN and CDR2 is SVGIG (reference sequence). Variable domain in full (rest from reference TRBV30 and TRBJ1-1): SQTIHQWPATLVQPVGSPLSLECTVEGTSNPNLYWYRQAAGRGLQLLFYSVGIGQISSEVPQNLSASRPQDRQFILSSKKLLLSDSGFYLCAWMQGAEAFFGQGTRLTVV.

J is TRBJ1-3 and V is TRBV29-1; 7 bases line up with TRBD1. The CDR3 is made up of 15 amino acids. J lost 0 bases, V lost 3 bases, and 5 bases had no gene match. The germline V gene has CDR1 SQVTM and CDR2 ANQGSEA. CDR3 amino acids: CSVERRDSSGNTIYF. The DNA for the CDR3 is TGCAGCGTTGAGCGCAGGGACAGCTCTGGAAACACCATATATTTT.

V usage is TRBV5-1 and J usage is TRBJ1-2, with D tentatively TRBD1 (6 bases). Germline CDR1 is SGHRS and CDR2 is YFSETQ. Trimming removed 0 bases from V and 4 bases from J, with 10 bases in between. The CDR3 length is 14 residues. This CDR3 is CASSLATGFYGYTF. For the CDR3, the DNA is TGCGCCAGCAGCTTGGCGACAGGCTTCTATGGCTACACCTTC.

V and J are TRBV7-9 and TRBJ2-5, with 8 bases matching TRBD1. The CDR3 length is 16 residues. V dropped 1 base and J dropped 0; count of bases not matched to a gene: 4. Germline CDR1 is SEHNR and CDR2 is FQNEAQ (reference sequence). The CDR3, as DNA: TGTGCCAGCAGCTTAGGGACAGGGCTGTACCAAGAGACCCAGTACTTC. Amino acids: CASSLGTGLYQETQYF.

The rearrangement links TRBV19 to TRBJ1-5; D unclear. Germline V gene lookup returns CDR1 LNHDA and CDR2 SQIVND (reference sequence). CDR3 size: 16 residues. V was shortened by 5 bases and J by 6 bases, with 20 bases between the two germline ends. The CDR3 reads CASSVSLRGLGQPQHF. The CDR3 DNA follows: TGTGCCAGTAGTGTTAGCCTACGAGGCTTGGGTCAGCCCCAGCATTTT.

The CDR3 sequence: CASSFYNLEQQFF. Written as DNA, the CDR3 is TGTGCCAGCAGCTTCTATAACTTGGAGCAGCAGTTCTTC. The chain is built from TRBV5-6 and TRBJ2-1, with D uncertain. The length of the CDR3 is 13 residues. Trimming left V 2 bases short and J 11 bases short, with 14 bases between. Germline V gives CDR1 SGHDT, CDR2 YYEEEE.

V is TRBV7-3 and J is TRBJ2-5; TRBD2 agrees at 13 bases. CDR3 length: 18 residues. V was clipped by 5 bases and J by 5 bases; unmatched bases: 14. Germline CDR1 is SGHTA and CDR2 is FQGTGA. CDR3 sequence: CASSKSGLAGSGGETQYF. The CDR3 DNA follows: TGTGCCAGCAGCAAATCGGGACTAGCGGGGTCAGGTGGGGAGACCCAGTACTTC.

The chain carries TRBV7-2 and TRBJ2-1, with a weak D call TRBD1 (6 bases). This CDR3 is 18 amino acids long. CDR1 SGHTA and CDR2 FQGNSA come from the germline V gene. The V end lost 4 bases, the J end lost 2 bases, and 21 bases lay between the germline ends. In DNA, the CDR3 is TGTGCCAGCAGCTCACTAGGGTTCGTAGGGGGAACCTACAATGAGCAGTTCTTC. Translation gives CASSSLGFVGGTYNEQFF. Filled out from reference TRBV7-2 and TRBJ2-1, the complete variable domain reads GAGVSQSPSNKVTEKGKDVELRCDPISGHTALYWYRQSLGQGLEFLIYFQGNSAPDKSGLPSDRFSAERTGGSVSTLTIQRTQQEDSAVYLCASSSLGFVGGTYNEQFFGPGTRLTVL.

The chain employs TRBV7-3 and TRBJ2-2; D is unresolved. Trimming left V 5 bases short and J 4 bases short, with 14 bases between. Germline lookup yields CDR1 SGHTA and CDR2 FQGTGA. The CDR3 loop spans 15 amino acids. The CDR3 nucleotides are TGTGCCAGCAGCCCCCCATCGGGTGCCACCGGGGAGCTGTTTTTT. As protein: CASSPPSGATGELFF.

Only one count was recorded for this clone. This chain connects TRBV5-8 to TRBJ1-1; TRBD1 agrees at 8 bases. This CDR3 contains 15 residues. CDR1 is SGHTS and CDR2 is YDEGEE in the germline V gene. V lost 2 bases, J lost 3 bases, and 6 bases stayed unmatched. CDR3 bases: TGTGCCAGCAGCTTCGCCGGGACAGGATACACTGAAGCTTTCTTT. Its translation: CASSFAGTGYTEAFF.

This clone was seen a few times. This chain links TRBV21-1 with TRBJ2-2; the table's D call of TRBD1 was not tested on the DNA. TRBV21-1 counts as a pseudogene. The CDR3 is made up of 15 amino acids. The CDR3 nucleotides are TGTGCCAGCAGCAAACCCGGGACAGCGACCGGGGAGCTGTTTTTT. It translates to CASSKPGTATGELFF.

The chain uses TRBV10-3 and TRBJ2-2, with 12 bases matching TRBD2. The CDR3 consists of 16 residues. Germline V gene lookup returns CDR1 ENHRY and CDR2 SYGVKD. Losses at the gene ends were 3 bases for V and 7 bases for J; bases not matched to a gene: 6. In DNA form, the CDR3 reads TGTGCCATCAGTGAACCGCTGGGACTAGCGGGCGGGGAGCTGTTTTTT. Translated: CAISEPLGLAGGELFF.

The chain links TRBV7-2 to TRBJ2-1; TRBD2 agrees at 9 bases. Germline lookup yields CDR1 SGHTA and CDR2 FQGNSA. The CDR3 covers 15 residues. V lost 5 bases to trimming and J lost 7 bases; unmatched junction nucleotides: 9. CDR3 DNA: TGTGCCAGCAGCGGGGTAGCGGGAGAGCTGAATGAGCAGTTCTTC. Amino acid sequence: CASSGVAGELNEQFF.

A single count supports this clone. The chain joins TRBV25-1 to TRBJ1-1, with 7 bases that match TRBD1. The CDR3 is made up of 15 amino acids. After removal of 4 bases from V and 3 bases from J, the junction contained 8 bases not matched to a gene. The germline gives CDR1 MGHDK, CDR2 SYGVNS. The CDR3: CASSGLQGYDTEAFF. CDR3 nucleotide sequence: TGTGCCAGCAGTGGCCTACAGGGGTATGACACTGAAGCTTTCTTT.

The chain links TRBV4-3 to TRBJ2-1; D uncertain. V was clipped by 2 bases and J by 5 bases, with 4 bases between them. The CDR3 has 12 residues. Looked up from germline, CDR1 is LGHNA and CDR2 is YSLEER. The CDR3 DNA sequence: TGCGCCAGCAGCCAAAACAACAATGAGCAGTTCTTC. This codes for CASSQNNNEQFF.

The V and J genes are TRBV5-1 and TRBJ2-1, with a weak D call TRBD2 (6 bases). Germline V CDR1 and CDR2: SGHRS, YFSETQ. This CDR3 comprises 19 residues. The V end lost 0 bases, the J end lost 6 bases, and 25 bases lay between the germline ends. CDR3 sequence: CASSLGTSNQFIGGNEQFF. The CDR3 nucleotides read TGCGCCAGCAGCTTGGGAACTAGCAATCAATTCATAGGAGGCAATGAGCAGTTCTTC.

The CDR3 here is CASSLAPSGPRDEQFF. The CDR3 DNA sequence: TGCGCCAGCAGCTTGGCCCCTAGCGGACCACGGGATGAGCAGTTCTTC. The rearrangement uses TRBV5-1 and TRBJ2-1; 7 nucleotides align to TRBD2. The CDR3 extends over 16 amino acids. Germline V CDR1 and CDR2: SGHRS, YFSETQ. V was pared by 0 bases and J by 8 bases, with 11 bases of the junction left unmatched.

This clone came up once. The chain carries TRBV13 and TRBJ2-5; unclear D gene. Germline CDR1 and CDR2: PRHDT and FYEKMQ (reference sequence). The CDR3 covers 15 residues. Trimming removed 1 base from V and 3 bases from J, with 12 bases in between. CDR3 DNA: TGTGCCAGCAGCTTAGCCCCTAGAGGAAAAGAGACCCAGTACTTC. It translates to CASSLAPRGKETQYF. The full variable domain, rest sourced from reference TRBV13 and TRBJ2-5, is AAGVIQSPRHLIKEKRETATLKCYPIPRHDTVYWYQQGPGQDPQFLISFYEKMQSDKGSIPDRFSAQQFSDYHSELNMSSLELGDSALYFCASSLAPRGKETQYFGPGTRLLVL.

CDR3: CASSQGVEETQYF. The DNA of the CDR3 is TGCGCCAGCAGCCAAGGAGTTGAAGAGACCCAGTACTTC. J is TRBJ2-5 and V is TRBV4-1; D gene ambiguous. The CDR3 covers 13 residues. V was pared by 1 base and J by 3 bases, with 6 bases between. The germline V gene has CDR1 MGHRA and CDR2 YSYEKL.

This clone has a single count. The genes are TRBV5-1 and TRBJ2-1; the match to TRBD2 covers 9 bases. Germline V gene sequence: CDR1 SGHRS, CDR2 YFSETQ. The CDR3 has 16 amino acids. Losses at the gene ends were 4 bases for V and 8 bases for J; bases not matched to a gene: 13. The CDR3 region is CASSGSWSSGIYEQFF. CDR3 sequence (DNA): TGCGCCAGCAGCGGCAGCTGGTCTAGCGGGATCTATGAGCAGTTCTTC. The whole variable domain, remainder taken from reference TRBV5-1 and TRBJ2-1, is KAGVTQTPRYLIKTRGQQVTLSCSPISGHRSVSWYQQTPGQGLQFLFEYFSETQRNKGNFPGRFSGRQFSNSRSEMNVSTLELGDSALYLCASSGSWSSGIYEQFFGPGTRLTVL.